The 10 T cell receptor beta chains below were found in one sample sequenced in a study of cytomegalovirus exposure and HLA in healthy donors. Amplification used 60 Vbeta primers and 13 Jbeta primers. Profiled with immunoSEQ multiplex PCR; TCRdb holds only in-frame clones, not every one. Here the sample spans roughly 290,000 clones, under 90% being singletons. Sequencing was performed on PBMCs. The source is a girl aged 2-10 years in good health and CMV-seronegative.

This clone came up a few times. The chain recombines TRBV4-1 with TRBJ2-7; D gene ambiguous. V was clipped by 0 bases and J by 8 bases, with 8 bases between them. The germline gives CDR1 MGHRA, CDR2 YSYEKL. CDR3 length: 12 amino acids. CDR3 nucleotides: TGCGCCAGCAGCCAAGAGAGCACGCAGCAGTACTTC. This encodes CASSQESTQQYF.

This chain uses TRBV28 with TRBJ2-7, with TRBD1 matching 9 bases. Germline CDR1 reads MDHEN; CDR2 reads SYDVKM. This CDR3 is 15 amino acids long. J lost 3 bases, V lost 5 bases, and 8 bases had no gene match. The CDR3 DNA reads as TGTGCCAGCAGTGGCGACCGGGACAGGGTCTACGAGCAGTACTTC. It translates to CASSGDRDRVYEQYF.

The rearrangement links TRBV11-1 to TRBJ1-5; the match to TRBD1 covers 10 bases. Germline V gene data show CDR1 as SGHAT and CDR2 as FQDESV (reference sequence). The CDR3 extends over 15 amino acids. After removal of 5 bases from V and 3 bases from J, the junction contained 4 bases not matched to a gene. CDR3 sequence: CASSRGTGDNQPQHF. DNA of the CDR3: TGTGCCAGCAGCCGGGGGACAGGGGACAATCAGCCCCAGCATTTT.

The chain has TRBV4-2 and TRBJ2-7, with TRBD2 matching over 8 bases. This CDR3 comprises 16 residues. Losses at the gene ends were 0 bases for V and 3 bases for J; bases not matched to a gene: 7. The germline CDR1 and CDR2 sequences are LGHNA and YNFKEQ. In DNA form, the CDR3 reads TGTGCCAGCAGCCAAGAGGGGACGGGAGGGAGCTACGAGCAGTACTTC. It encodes CASSQEGTGGSYEQYF.

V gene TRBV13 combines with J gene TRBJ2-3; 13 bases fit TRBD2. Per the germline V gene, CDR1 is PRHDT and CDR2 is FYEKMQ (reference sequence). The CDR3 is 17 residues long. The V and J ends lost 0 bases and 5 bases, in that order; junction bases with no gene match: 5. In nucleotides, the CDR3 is TGTGCCAGCAGCTTAGGGGGACTAGCGGGATATATAGATACGCAGTATTTT. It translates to CASSLGGLAGYIDTQYF.

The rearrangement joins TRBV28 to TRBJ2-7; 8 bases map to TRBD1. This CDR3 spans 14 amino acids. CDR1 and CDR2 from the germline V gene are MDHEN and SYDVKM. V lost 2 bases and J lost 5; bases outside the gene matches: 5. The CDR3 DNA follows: TGTGCCAGCAGTTTACGACAGGGGATCGACGAGCAGTACTTC. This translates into CASSLRQGIDEQYF.

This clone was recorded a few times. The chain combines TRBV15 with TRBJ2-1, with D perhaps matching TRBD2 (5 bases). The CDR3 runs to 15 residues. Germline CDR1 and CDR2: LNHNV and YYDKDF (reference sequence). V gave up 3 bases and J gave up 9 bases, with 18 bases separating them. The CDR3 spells CATSSRLAQSGEQFF. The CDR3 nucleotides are TGTGCCACCAGCAGTAGGCTAGCCCAGAGCGGTGAGCAGTTCTTC. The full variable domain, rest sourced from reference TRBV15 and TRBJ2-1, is DAMVIQNPRYQVTQFGKPVTLSCSQTLNHNVMYWYQQKSSQAPKLLFHYYDKDFNNEADTPDNFQSRRPNTSFCFLDIRSPGLGDTAMYLCATSSRLAQSGEQFFGPGTRLTVL.

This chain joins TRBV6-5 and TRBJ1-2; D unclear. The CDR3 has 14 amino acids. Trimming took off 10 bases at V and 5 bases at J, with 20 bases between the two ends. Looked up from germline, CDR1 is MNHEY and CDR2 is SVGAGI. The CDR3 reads CATGSTWGEYGYTF. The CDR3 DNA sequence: TGTGCCACGGGGTCGACCTGGGGAGAGTATGGCTACACCTTC.

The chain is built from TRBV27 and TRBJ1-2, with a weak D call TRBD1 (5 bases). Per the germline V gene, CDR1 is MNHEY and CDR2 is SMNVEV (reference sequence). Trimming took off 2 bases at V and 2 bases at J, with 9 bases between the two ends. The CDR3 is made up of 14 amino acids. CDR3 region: CASSLDSFNYGYTF. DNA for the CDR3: TGTGCCAGCAGTTTAGACAGTTTCAACTATGGCTACACCTTC.

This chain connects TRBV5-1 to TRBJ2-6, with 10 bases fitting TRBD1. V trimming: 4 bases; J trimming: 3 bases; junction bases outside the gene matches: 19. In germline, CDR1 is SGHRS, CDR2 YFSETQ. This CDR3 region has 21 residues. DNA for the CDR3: TGCGCCAGCAGCGGAACAGACAGGGGGCGCTTTCAAAGCTTTGGGGCCAACGTCCTGACTTTC. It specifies CASSGTDRGRFQSFGANVLTF.